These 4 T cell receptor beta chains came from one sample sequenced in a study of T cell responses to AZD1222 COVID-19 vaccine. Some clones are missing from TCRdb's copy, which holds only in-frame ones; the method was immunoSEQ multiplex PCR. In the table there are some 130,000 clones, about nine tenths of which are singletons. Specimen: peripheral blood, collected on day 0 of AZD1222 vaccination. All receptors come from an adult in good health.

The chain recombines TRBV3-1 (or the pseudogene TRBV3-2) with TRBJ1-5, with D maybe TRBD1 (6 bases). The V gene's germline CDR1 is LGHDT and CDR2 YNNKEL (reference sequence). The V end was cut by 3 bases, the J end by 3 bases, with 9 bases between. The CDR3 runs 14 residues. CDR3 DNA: TGTGCCAGCAGCCACGGACAGATCAATCAGCCCCAGCATTTT. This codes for CASSHGQINQPQHF.

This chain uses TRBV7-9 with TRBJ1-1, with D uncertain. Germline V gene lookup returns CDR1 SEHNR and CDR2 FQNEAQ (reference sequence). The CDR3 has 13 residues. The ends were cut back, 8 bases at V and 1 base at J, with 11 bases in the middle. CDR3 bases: TGTGCCAGCTACGTCTTGGCGAACACTGAAGCTTTCTTT. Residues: CASYVLANTEAFF.

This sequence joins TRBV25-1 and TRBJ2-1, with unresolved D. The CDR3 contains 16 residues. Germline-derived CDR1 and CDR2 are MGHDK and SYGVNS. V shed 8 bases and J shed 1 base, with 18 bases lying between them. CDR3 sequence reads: CASQPFGGSSYNEQFF. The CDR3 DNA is TGTGCCAGCCAGCCCTTTGGCGGCAGTTCCTACAATGAGCAGTTCTTC. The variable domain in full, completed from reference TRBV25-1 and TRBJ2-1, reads EADIYQTPRYLVIGTGKKITLECSQTMGHDKMYWYQQDPGMELHLIHYSYGVNSTEKGDLSSESTVSRIRTEHFPLTLESARPSHTSQYLCASQPFGGSSYNEQFFGPGTRLTVL.

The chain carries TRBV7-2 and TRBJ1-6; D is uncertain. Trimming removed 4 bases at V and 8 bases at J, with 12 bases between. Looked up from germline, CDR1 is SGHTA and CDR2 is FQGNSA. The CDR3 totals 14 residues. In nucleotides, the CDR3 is TGTGCCAGCAGCTCCGACGCATCTTATTCACCCCTCCACTTT. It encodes CASSSDASYSPLHF.